The table lists the clone carrying this TCR beta chain with a few counts. Antigen: not known. Carried by the TCR beta cDNA libraries were unique molecular identifiers. Each sample of about 0.95 to 11 million input T cells yielded about 500,000 cDNA molecules, so each molecule approximated one T cell. TCRdb called the PCR reads again in MiXCR, with one record for every CDR3 protein. The sample holds about 570,000 distinct CDR3 sequences, approximately 34% seen once. The source of the sample is a study of post-analysis software for immune sequencing data. As for the study in general: Recorded disease courses covered relapsing-remitting, secondary progressive and progressive-relapsing multiple sclerosis. Some patients had no subtype annotation. Findings of the study overall: Strong same-batch co-clustering of samples appeared with F measure clustering. Controls' normalized Chao1 diversity significantly exceeded that of multiple sclerosis patients. When patients were compared with controls, 4 or 5 TRBV segments were more frequent, TRBV5-6, TRBV5-1 and TRBV20-1 among them.

Trimming at V came to 6 bases and at J to 7 bases, leaving 20 bases not matched to a gene. The CDR3 loop spans 18 amino acids. CDR1 is SGHDT, CDR2 YYEEEE, per germline. The TCR originated in a girl younger than 18 with multiple sclerosis. Sample: blood. The genes are TRBV5-6 and TRBJ2-1; 9 bases align to TRBD1. The CDR3 is CASTDRRTGVSLGNEQFF. CDR3 coding DNA: TGTGCCAGCACCGACCGAAGGACAGGGGTAAGCCTAGGAAATGAGCAGTTCTTC.